The T cell receptor (beta chain) described here comes from a study of OX40 agonist ivuxolimab in advanced cancers. Overall study findings and caveats: There were, on average, more expanded clones in CD8+ T cells than in CD4+. Researchers did not determine the expanded peripheral T cells' antigen specificity.

Regarding this clone: No antigen is known for it.

TCRdb's copy holds only in-frame clones and misses some; the assay was immunoSEQ multiplex PCR. Of tens of thousands of clones listed, 90% to 95% are singletons. The V and J ends lost 2 bases and 4 bases respectively, with 21 bases between them. This CDR3 spans 17 amino acids. CDR1 and CDR2 from the germline V gene are SGHNT and YYREEE (reference sequence). Sampling of blood occurred at baseline, cycle 4 day 1, and cycle 7 day 1. This sample comprised CD4+ or CD8+ T cells sorted from blood, obtained in a trial of the OX40 agonist ivuxolimab. The genes are TRBV5-4 and TRBJ1-1; perhaps TRBD1 as D (5 bases). The sequence was obtained from an adult with an advanced solid tumor such as melanoma, head and neck, liver or kidney cancer. Here the CDR3 reads CASSFRRGTGWATEAFF. The CDR3 bases are TGTGCCAGCAGCTTTAGGAGGGGAACTGGGTGGGCCACTGAAGCTTTCTTT. The whole variable domain, remainder taken from reference TRBV5-4 and TRBJ1-1, is ETGVTQSPTHLIKTRGQQVTLRCSSQSGHNTVSWYQQALGQGPQFIFQYYREEENGRGNFPPRFSGLQFPNYSSELNVNALELDDSALYLCASSFRRGTGWATEAFFGQGTRLTVV.